Below, 11 T cell receptor beta chains from the same sample are listed, as sequenced in a study of early T cells in non-severe SARS-CoV-2 infection. MiXCR was run by TCRdb on the 5' RACE reads, yielding one entry per CDR3 protein. The table shows tens of thousands of distinct CDR3 sequences, with 9.5% to 15% occurring only once. Sequenced sample: whole blood. The receptors were gathered from an adult who was a healthcare worker with PCR-confirmed SARS-CoV-2 infection or an uninfected control (not recorded which).

This clonotype has only a few counts. The chain uses TRBV20-1 and TRBJ2-2; D possibly corresponds to TRBD1 (6 bases). From germline, CDR1 is DFQATT and CDR2 SNEGSKA (reference sequence). The CDR3 contains 12 residues. V was pared by 7 bases and J by 1 base, with 7 bases between. CDR3 sequence (DNA): TGCAGTGTACAGGGGAACACCGGGGAGCTGTTTTTT. Its translation: CSVQGNTGELFF.

The rearrangement links TRBV6-4 to TRBJ2-3, with a possible D match to TRBD2 (5 bases). Germline V lookup: CDR1 MRHNA, CDR2 SNTAGT. The V end lost 3 bases, the J end lost 3 bases, and 19 bases lay between the germline ends. This CDR3 is 17 amino acids long. In DNA form, the CDR3 reads TGTGCCAGCAGTGAAGTAGTTGGAGCCTCGGGAACAGATACGCAGTATTTT. Translating gives CASSEVVGASGTDTQYF.

This clonotype was seen many times. This chain links TRBV5-1 with TRBJ2-7; no reliable D call. Germline assignment: CDR1 SGHRS and CDR2 YFSETQ. The CDR3 length is 14 residues. The V end was cut by 5 bases, the J end by 2 bases, with 14 bases between. This CDR3 reads CASSPAAATYEQYF. Written as DNA, the CDR3 is TGCGCCAGCAGTCCGGCGGCCGCGACCTACGAGCAGTACTTC.

This rearrangement joins TRBV29-1 to TRBJ2-5; D unclear. Germline V gives CDR1 SQVTM, CDR2 ANQGSEA. Trimming removed 4 bases from V and 4 bases from J, with 10 bases in between. The CDR3 consists of 12 residues. CDR3 amino acids: CSVGTEGETQYF. In DNA form, the CDR3 reads TGCAGCGTTGGGACGGAAGGAGAGACCCAGTACTTC.

The gene calls are TRBV5-1 and TRBJ2-6; D unresolved. CDR3 length equals 15 residues. V was shortened by 0 bases and J by 2 bases, with 6 bases between the two germline ends. CDR1 and CDR2 (germline): SGHRS, YFSETQ. The CDR3 DNA reads TGCGCCAGCAGCTTGGAAGTCACTGGGGCCAACGTCCTGACTTTC. This translates into CASSLEVTGANVLTF.

This clonotype was seen repeatedly, ten times or more. The chain links TRBV7-6 to TRBJ2-2, with a possible D match to TRBD2 (7 bases). Germline V gene sequence: CDR1 SGHVS, CDR2 FNYEAQ. Trimming removed 4 bases at V and 4 bases at J, with 16 bases between. The CDR3 is 16 residues long. CDR3 residues: CASSYQTSRGTGELFF. The CDR3 DNA reads as TGTGCCAGCAGCTACCAGACTAGCAGGGGCACCGGGGAGCTGTTTTTT.

This clonotype was picked up a small number of times. The gene calls are TRBV29-1 and TRBJ1-2; D may be TRBD1 (6 bases). V dropped 4 bases and J dropped 2 bases, with 8 bases sitting between them. The CDR3 extends over 12 amino acids. Germline CDR1 and CDR2: SQVTM and ANQGSEA. DNA for the CDR3: TGCAGCGTTGGGGGGCGGAACTATGGCTACACCTTC. As protein: CSVGGRNYGYTF.

The chain has TRBV20-1 and TRBJ1-6; TRBD1 might be the D (6 bases). V lost 0 bases and J lost 6, with 18 bases in between. Germline V gene data show CDR1 as DFQATT and CDR2 as SNEGSKA (reference sequence). The CDR3 totals 17 residues. CDR3 sequence (DNA): TGCAGTGCTAGAGATCGCGAACAGGGCACCATTAATTCACCCCTCCACTTT. It translates to CSARDREQGTINSPLHF.

There are a few counts of this clonotype. The chain couples TRBV28 to TRBJ2-2, with D possibly matching TRBD2 (5 bases). Per the germline V gene, CDR1 is MDHEN and CDR2 is SYDVKM. Trimming pared 7 bases from V and 5 bases from J, leaving 8 bases between. The CDR3 covers 12 residues. CDR3 in DNA: TGTGCCAGCAACCCGGGGACCGGGGAGCTGTTTTTT. Its translation: CASNPGTGELFF.

In its sample, this clonotype was seen many times. This CDR3 is CAISLEGTDTQYF. In nucleotides, the CDR3 is TGTGCCATCAGCCTAGAGGGCACAGATACGCAGTATTTT. The chain joins TRBV10-3 to TRBJ2-3; D remains ambiguous. The CDR3 totals 13 residues. In germline, CDR1 is ENHRY, CDR2 SYGVKD. Trimming cost V 6 bases and J 1 base, with 8 bases left between them.

The chain is built from TRBV5-8 and TRBJ2-3; D remains unclear. The length of the CDR3 is 15 residues. Trimming stripped 0 bases from V and 0 bases from J, with 8 bases between. Germline V CDR1 and CDR2: SGHTS, YDEGEE. The CDR3 nucleotides are TGTGCCAGCAGCTTGGAAGCAACCAGCACAGATACGCAGTATTTT. Translated: CASSLEATSTDTQYF. The full variable domain, rest sourced from reference TRBV5-8 and TRBJ2-3, is EAGVTQSPTHLIKTRGQQATLRCSPISGHTSVYWYQQALGLGLQFLLWYDEGEERNRGNFPPRFSGRQFPNYSSELNVNALELEDSALYLCASSLEATSTDTQYFGPGTRLTVL.